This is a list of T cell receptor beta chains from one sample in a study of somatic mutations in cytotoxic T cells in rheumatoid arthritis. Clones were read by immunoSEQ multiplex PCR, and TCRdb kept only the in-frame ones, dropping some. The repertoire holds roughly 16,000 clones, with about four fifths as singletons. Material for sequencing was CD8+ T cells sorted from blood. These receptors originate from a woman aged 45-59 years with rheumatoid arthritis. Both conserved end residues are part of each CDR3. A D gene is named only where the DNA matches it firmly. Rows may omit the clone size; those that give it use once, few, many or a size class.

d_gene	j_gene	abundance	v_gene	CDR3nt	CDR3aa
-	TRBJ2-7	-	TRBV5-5	TGTGCCAGCAGCCCCTCCGGTGGAACCTACGAGCAGTACTTC	CASSPSGGTYEQYF
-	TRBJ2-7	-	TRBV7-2	TGTGCCAGCAGCCGCTTGACCGGACTTGACGAGCAGTACTTC	CASSRLTGLDEQYF
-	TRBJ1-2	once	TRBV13	TGTGCCAGCAGCTTCGGCCCCCTCTATGGCTACACCTTC	CASSFGPLYGYTF
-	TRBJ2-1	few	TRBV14	TGTGCCAGCAGCCAACTATATTTACCGGAATTTAGCTCCTACAATGAGCAGTTCTTC	CASSQLYLPEFSSYNEQFF
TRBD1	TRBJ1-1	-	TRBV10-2	TGCGCCAGCAGACCCGACAGGGGTGGGACTGAAGCTTTCTTT	CASRPDRGGTEAFF
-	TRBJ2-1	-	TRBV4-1	TGCGCCAGCAGCCAAGTCCTCAACTCCTACAATGAGCAGTTCTTC	CASSQVLNSYNEQFF
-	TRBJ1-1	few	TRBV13	TGTGCCAGCAGCTTTAGTAGAACGAACACTGAAGCTTTCTTT	CASSFSRTNTEAFF
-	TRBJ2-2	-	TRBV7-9	TGTGCCAGCAGCTTAAGCCCGGGACGCGCGAACACCGGGGAGCTGTTTTTT	CASSLSPGRANTGELFF
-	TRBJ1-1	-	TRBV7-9	TGTGCCAGCAACCCAAGGACCGTGTACACTGAAGCTTTCTTT	CASNPRTVYTEAFF
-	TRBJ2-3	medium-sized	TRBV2	TGTGCCAGCAGTCCCGGGACGTCTAGCACAGATACGCAGTATTTT	CASSPGTSSTDTQYF
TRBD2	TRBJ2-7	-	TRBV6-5	TGTGCCAGCAGTTACTTGCTAGCGGAGCCGGAGCAGTACTTC	CASSYLLAEPEQYF
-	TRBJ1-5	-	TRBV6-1	TGTGCCAGCAGTGATCGGCAGGGTAATCAGCCCCAGCATTTT	CASSDRQGNQPQHF
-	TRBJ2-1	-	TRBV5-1	TGCGCCAGCAGCTTGTCCAGGGGATATTACAATGAGCAGTTCTTC	CASSLSRGYYNEQFF
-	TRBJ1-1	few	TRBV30	TGTGCCTGGATTCAGGGGCTGAACACTGAAGCTTTCTTT	CAWIQGLNTEAFF
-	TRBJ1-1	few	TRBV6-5	TGTGCCAGCAGTTACTCCAACACTGAAGCTTTCTTT	CASSYSNTEAFF
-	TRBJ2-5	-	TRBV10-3	TGTGCCATCAGTGAGTCGGCGGGGCTGACGGAGACCCAGTACTTC	CAISESAGLTETQYF
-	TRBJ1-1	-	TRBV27	TGTGCCAGCAGTCCCCGGGAAATGGGGATGAACACTGAAGCTTTCTTT	CASSPREMGMNTEAFF
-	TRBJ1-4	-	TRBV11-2	TGTGCCAGCAGGCCTCCAGGGGTTCATGAAAAACTGTTTTTT	CASRPPGVHEKLFF
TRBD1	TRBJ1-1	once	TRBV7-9	TGTGCCAGCAGCTTAGAGGGGGCTCAAAACACTGAAGCTTTCTTT	CASSLEGAQNTEAFF
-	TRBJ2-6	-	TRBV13	TGTGCCAGCAGCTTAGGCCCCGCTCCAGGGGCCAACGTCCTGACTTTC	CASSLGPAPGANVLTF
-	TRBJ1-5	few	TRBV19	TGTGCCAGTACCGAACAGACAGGTTTTCTCATTTATCAGCCCCAGCATTTT	CASTEQTGFLIYQPQHF
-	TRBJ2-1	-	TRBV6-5	TGTGCCAGCAGTTACGAGACAGGAACCTACAATGAGCAGTTCTTC	CASSYETGTYNEQFF
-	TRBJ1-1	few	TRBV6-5	TGTGCCAGCAGTCAGCACCAGACGGGGAACACTGAAGCTTTCTTT	CASSQHQTGNTEAFF
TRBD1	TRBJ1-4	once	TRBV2	TGTGCCAGCAGTGAAAGGGCGGTACAGGGGTATGAAAAACTGTTTTTT	CASSERAVQGYEKLFF
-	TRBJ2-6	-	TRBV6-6	TGTGCCAGCAGTTTCCTTCTGCGGGGGGCCAACGTCCTGACTTTC	CASSFLLRGANVLTF
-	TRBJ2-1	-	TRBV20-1	TGCAGTGCTCTACTAGTCAATGAGCAGTTCTTC	CSALLVNEQFF
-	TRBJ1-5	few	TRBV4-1	TGCGCCAGCAGCCAAACCTCCCTGTCAGGAAATAGCAATCAGCCCCAGCATTTT	CASSQTSLSGNSNQPQHF
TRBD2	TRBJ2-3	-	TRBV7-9	TGTGCCAGCAGCAGCGGGGGGGCGGGAGATACGCAGTATTTT	CASSSGGAGDTQYF
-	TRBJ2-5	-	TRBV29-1	TGCAGCGTTCCGAACGGAGAGACCCAGTACTTC	CSVPNGETQYF
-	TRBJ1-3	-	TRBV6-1	TGTGCCAGCAGTGAAGCGCAGGAACGTAACTCTGGAAACACCATATATTTT	CASSEAQERNSGNTIYF
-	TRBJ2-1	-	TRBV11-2	TGTGCCAGCAGCTTTAAGCGAACAGGCCTCGACAATGAGCAGTTCTTC	CASSFKRTGLDNEQFF
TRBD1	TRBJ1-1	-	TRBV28	TGTGCCAGCAGTCCCTGGACAGGGGGGACCTTGAACACTGAAGCTTTCTTT	CASSPWTGGTLNTEAFF
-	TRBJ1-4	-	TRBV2	TGTGCCAGCAAAAACCCCTTTCGGGGAGAAGATGAAAAACTGTTTTTT	CASKNPFRGEDEKLFF
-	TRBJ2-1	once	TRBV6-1	TGTGCCAGCAGTGAACTCCACCTGGAGGGGCAGTTCTTC	CASSELHLEGQFF
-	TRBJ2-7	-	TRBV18	TGTGCCAGCTCACCACAGGGGTCCACCCCCTACGAGCAGTACTTC	CASSPQGSTPYEQYF
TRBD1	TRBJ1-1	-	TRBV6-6	TGTGCCAGCAGTCAGGGGGGGGCTTTCTTT	CASSQGGAFF
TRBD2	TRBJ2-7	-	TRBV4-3	TGCGCCAGCAGCCAAGACCGAACTAGCGGGAGGGTGGCCTACGAGCAGTACTTC	CASSQDRTSGRVAYEQYF
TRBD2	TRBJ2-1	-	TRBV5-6	TGTGCCAGCGTACCTAGCGGGGGAGGCTCCTACAATGAGCAGTTCTTC	CASVPSGGGSYNEQFF
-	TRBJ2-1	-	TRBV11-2	TGTGCCAGCGGTGGTCGCCAATTCTACAATGAGCAGTTCTTC	CASGGRQFYNEQFF
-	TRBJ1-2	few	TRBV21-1	TGTGCCAGCATACCGGGACAGGGGAATGGCTACACCTTC	CASIPGQGNGYTF
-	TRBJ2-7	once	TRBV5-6	TGTGCCAGCAGCGTGACCCAAAAATACGAGCAGTACTTC	CASSVTQKYEQYF
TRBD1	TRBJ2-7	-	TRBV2	TGTGCCAGCAGATACAGGGGTTACGAGCAGTACTTC	CASRYRGYEQYF
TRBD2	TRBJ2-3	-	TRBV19	TGTGCCAGTAGGACTAGCGGGGGGACTAGCACAGATACGCAGTATTTT	CASRTSGGTSTDTQYF
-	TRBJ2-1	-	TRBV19	TGTGCCAGTGACCCAGGCTCTGGGCCTTACAATGAGCAGTTCTTC	CASDPGSGPYNEQFF
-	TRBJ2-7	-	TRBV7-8	TGTGCCAGCAGCTTAGAGGTAGGATTCTACTCCTACGAGCAGTACTTC	CASSLEVGFYSYEQYF
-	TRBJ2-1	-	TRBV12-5	TGTGCTAGTGGTTTGCTGGGGACGCCTGAGCAGTTCTTC	CASGLLGTPEQFF
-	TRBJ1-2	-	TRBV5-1	TGCGCCAGCAGCCCTGGGACGGAGCCCCGCTACACCTTC	CASSPGTEPRYTF
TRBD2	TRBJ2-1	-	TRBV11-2	TGTGCCAGCAGCTTACGCCTAGCGGGAGGGAGCTCCTACAATGAGCAGTTCTTC	CASSLRLAGGSSYNEQFF
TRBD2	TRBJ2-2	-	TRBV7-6	TGTGCCAGCAGGCGGACTAGCCGGAACACCGGGGAGCTGTTTTTT	CASRRTSRNTGELFF